This TCR beta chain is drawn from a study of cytomegalovirus exposure and HLA in healthy donors. General observations from the study: Generally TCR sequences proved uncommon, though certain public TCRs appeared in numerous donors. According to a subsequent analysis, TCR clusters from the first cohort were inclined to appear together in the roughly 110 validation repertoires.

The CDR3 has 16 amino acids. After removal of 4 bases from V and 2 bases from J, the junction contained 10 bases not matched to a gene. Germline V gene data show CDR1 as SEHNR and CDR2 as FQNEAQ (reference sequence). The data were produced by immunoSEQ multiplex PCR, yet TCRdb's version contains in-frame clones alone and is incomplete. The repertoire has under 400,000 clones, 75% to 90% of them found once; the top ten carry around 0.8%. This clone is a singleton in its sample. Its antigen is unknown. Sequencing used PBMCs. This clonotype originated in a woman aged 18-29 years in good health and CMV-seronegative. The J gene is TRBJ2-7, the V gene TRBV7-9, with 8 bases that match TRBD1. CDR3 sequence: CASSSSTGERTYEQYF. The CDR3 DNA reads TGTGCCAGCAGCTCCTCGACAGGGGAAAGGACCTACGAGCAGTACTTC.